Shown below are 5 T cell receptor beta chains from a single sample sequenced in a study of PD-1 blockade in classical Hodgkin lymphoma. Time point of the sample: cycle 4 day 1 (C4D1), after more than five weeks of nivolumab. All patients experienced relapse after autologous stem cell transplantation, and brentuximab vedotin exposure was variable. Profiled with immunoSEQ multiplex PCR; TCRdb holds only in-frame clones, not every one. The data show 85,000 to 90,000 clones, approximately 90% seen once. The sequenced sample was peripheral blood mononuclear cells (PBMCs), obtained before the fourth cycle of nivolumab. The source is a human donor with classical Hodgkin lymphoma.

This chain links TRBV15 with TRBJ2-3; 8 nucleotides align to TRBD1. This CDR3 has 14 amino acids. Germline values: CDR1 LNHNV, CDR2 YYDKDF (reference sequence). The V gene end was trimmed by 3 bases and the J gene end by 2 bases; junction bases not matched to a gene: 1. The CDR3 here is CATSRDRATDTQYF. Here the CDR3 DNA reads TGTGCCACCAGCAGGGACAGGGCCACAGATACGCAGTATTTT.

This clone came up once. The rearrangement links TRBV18 to TRBJ1-1; D gene ambiguous. CDR3 size: 15 residues. Germline lookup yields CDR1 KGHSH and CDR2 LQKENI. Trimming took off 3 bases at V and 0 bases at J, with 11 bases between the two ends. For the CDR3, the DNA is TGTGCCAGCTCACCGGTTGGCGGGATGAACACTGAAGCTTTCTTT. As protein: CASSPVGGMNTEAFF. Based on the CDR3 plus reference TRBV18 and TRBJ1-1, the full variable domain is NAGVMQNPRHLVRRRGQEARLRCSPMKGHSHVYWYRQLPEEGLKFMVYLQKENIIDESGMPKERFSAEFPKEGPSILRIQQVVRGDSAAYFCASSPVGGMNTEAFFGQGTRLTVV.

The chain couples TRBV4-2 to TRBJ2-7, with 12 nucleotides matching TRBD2. Trimming took 2 bases from V and 2 from J; bases not matched to a gene: 1. From germline, CDR1 is LGHNA and CDR2 YNFKEQ. This CDR3 spans 15 amino acids. The CDR3 loop reads CASSQWTSGTYEQYF. The DNA for the CDR3 is TGTGCCAGCAGCCAATGGACTAGCGGGACCTACGAGCAGTACTTC.

In this sample, this clone turned up once. This sequence joins TRBV4-1 and TRBJ1-4; 9 bases align to TRBD1. Trimming took 0 bases from V and 4 from J; bases not matched to a gene: 6. This CDR3 region has 17 residues. The germline V gene encodes CDR1 MGHRA and CDR2 YSYEKL. The CDR3 protein is CASSQDLPGQGNEKLFF. CDR3 in DNA: TGCGCCAGCAGCCAAGATCTCCCGGGACAGGGTAATGAAAAACTGTTTTTT.

The V gene is TRBV4-3, the J gene TRBJ1-5, with a possible D match to TRBD1 (5 bases). V gave up 0 bases and J gave up 6 bases, with 12 bases separating them. The CDR3 has 15 amino acids. Germline V gene lookup returns CDR1 LGHNA and CDR2 YSLEER. CDR3 amino acids: CASSQEPTGRQPQHF. The CDR3 coding sequence is TGCGCCAGCAGCCAAGAACCAACAGGCCGTCAGCCCCAGCATTTT.